These T cell receptor beta chains were read from a single sample in a study of shared clonotypes between healthy human individuals. Only in-frame clones appear in the TCRdb table, and some are missing; sequencing was by immunoSEQ multiplex PCR. The data contain roughly 2.2 million clones, 85% to 95% of them seen just once; the ten biggest clones take up approximately 0.4%. Input material: naive CD4+ T cells from PBMCs. These receptors were taken from a man aged 18 to 29 in good health. Some clones in this sample may be carry-over from other donors' samples. Both conserved end residues are part of each CDR3. The D gene is left open where the match is weak. The listing skips clone size in some rows; elsewhere it reads once, few, many or a size class.

v_gene	abundance	d_gene	j_gene	CDR3nt	CDR3aa
TRBV5-6	NA	NA	TRBJ2-7	TGTGCCAGCAGCTTACGCGGAACCTACGAGCAGTACTTC	CASSLRGTYEQYF
TRBV20-1	NA	NA	TRBJ2-7	TGCAGTGCTATTCCCCGGAACGAGCAGTACTTC	CSAIPRNEQYF
TRBV2	NA	NA	TRBJ2-4	TGTGCCAGCACGGACCGCCGGCGGCAGTACTTC	CASTDRRRQYF
TRBV15	NA	TRBD2	TRBJ2-7	TGTGCCACCAGCAGAGATCATGGAGCGGGGAACTCCTACGAGCAGTACTTC	CATSRDHGAGNSYEQYF
TRBV30	NA	NA	TRBJ2-7	TGTGCCTGCACCACTCCAGCGGTGAGCCCCTACGAGCAGTACTTC	CACTTPAVSPYEQYF
TRBV5-1	NA	NA	TRBJ2-3	TGCGCCAGCAGCCCGGACGGGAGCACAGATACGCAGTATTTT	CASSPDGSTDTQYF
TRBV5-1	NA	TRBD1	TRBJ1-1	TGCGCCAGCAGCCCTCCTACAGGGGATGGTGAAGCTTTCTTT	CASSPPTGDGEAFF
TRBV7-2	NA	TRBD1	TRBJ1-1	TGTGCCAGCAGCTTACGTCAGGGGGCCGGCACTGAAGCTTTCTTT	CASSLRQGAGTEAFF
TRBV7-3	NA	TRBD2	TRBJ2-1	TGTGCCAGCAGCTTCCGACTAGCGGAGCAGTTCTTC	CASSFRLAEQFF
TRBV4-1	NA	TRBD1	TRBJ2-1	TGCGCCAGCAGCCAATTGACAGGGCTGAATGAGCAGTTCTTC	CASSQLTGLNEQFF
TRBV7-9	NA	NA	TRBJ1-1	TGTGCCAGCAGATCTCGTGAGAACACTGAAGCTTTCTTT	CASRSRENTEAFF
TRBV5-1	NA	NA	TRBJ2-5	TGCGCCAGCAGCGTTTCCCCCGCCGGGGGACCCCAGACCCAGTACTTC	CASSVSPAGGPQTQYF
TRBV7-2	NA	NA	TRBJ2-3	TGTGCCAGCAGCTTAGATAGCGGTGATACGCAGTATTTT	CASSLDSGDTQYF
TRBV30	NA	TRBD2	TRBJ2-3	TGTGCCTGGAGTGTGACTAGCGGGAGCCCGAGGACGCAGTATTTT	CAWSVTSGSPRTQYF
TRBV11-1	NA	NA	TRBJ1-1	TGTGCCAGCAGCTCAAGAGGGGGGTCCGCTGAAGCTTTCTTT	CASSSRGGSAEAFF
TRBV9	NA	NA	TRBJ2-3	TGTGCCAGCAGCGTAGACGTGGGATACACAGATACGCAGTATTTT	CASSVDVGYTDTQYF
TRBV9	NA	NA	TRBJ2-2	TGTGCCAGCCACTTGGGGGCAGGAACGAACACCGGGGAGCTGTTTTTT	CASHLGAGTNTGELFF
TRBV18	NA	NA	TRBJ1-5	TGTGCCAGCTCCCCCCAAAAGGCCGATCAGCCCCAGCATTTT	CASSPQKADQPQHF
TRBV15	once	TRBD1	TRBJ1-4	TGTGCCACCAGCAGAAAACCCGGGACAGGGCTTGAAAAACTGTTTTTT	CATSRKPGTGLEKLFF
TRBV15	NA	NA	TRBJ2-7	TGTGCCACCGGGTGGGGGGTAGAAGGATCCTACGAGCAGTACTTC	CATGWGVEGSYEQYF
TRBV5-1	NA	TRBD1	TRBJ1-4	TGCGCCAGCAGGAGCGGGACAGGGAATGAAAAACTGTTTTTT	CASRSGTGNEKLFF
TRBV6-6	NA	TRBD1	TRBJ1-1	TGTGCCAGCAGTTTTTCAGGGGGCAGGAAGAACACTGAAGCTTTCTTT	CASSFSGGRKNTEAFF
TRBV4-1	NA	NA	TRBJ1-3	TGCGCCAGCAGGCCTACTACAGGTACGCCTTCTGGAAACACCATATATTTT	CASRPTTGTPSGNTIYF
TRBV6-6	NA	NA	TRBJ2-7	TGTGCCTCAGCGGCAGGGCGCCACGAGCAGTACTTC	CASAAGRHEQYF
TRBV19	once	NA	TRBJ2-1	TGTGCCAGTAGTGGTGGACGGGAGCAGTTCTTC	CASSGGREQFF
TRBV7-7	NA	NA	TRBJ2-1	TGTGCCAGCAGCTTAGCCCCTAGCGTCTACAATGAGCAGTTCTTC	CASSLAPSVYNEQFF
TRBV19	NA	TRBD1	TRBJ1-5	TGTGCCAGTAGTATAGTAGGACAGGGGGGACAGCCCCAGCATTTT	CASSIVGQGGQPQHF
TRBV28	NA	NA	TRBJ1-2	TGTGCCAGCAGTTCCCCTAGCAGCCGCTATGGCTACACCTTC	CASSSPSSRYGYTF
TRBV5-1	NA	NA	TRBJ2-3	TGCGCCAGCAGTGGCCAGGGTACGGCAGATACGCAGTATTTT	CASSGQGTADTQYF
TRBV28	once	NA	TRBJ1-2	TGTGCCAGCAGTTTAAAGGCTAACTATGGCTACACCTTC	CASSLKANYGYTF
TRBV6-5	NA	TRBD2	TRBJ2-1	TGTGCCAGCAGTTCCCGGGGGGATAGGTTGGATGAGCAGTTCTTC	CASSSRGDRLDEQFF
TRBV11-3	NA	TRBD1	TRBJ2-4	TGTGCCAGCAGCTCCGGGGCAGGGGGCGAAAACATTCAGTACTTC	CASSSGAGGENIQYF
TRBV19	few	NA	TRBJ2-5	TGTGCCAGTAGTATTGCAGAGACCCAGTACTTC	CASSIAETQYF
TRBV9	NA	TRBD1	TRBJ2-3	TGTGCCAGCAGCCCGCGAGGGGGCGCAACAGATACGCAGTATTTT	CASSPRGGATDTQYF
TRBV28	NA	NA	TRBJ1-5	TGTGCCAGCAGTTCCCCCGGAGGCGGGGATCAGCCCCAGCATTTT	CASSSPGGGDQPQHF
TRBV19	NA	NA	TRBJ2-1	TGTGCCAGTAGTATATTGACTCTGGACAATGAGCAGTTCTTC	CASSILTLDNEQFF
TRBV19	NA	NA	TRBJ2-3	TGTGCCAGTAGTAGCGGATGGTTGATAGATACGCAGTATTTT	CASSSGWLIDTQYF
TRBV28	NA	NA	TRBJ2-7	TGTGCCAGCAGCTTGTCCGGGGACTACGAGCAGTACTTC	CASSLSGDYEQYF
TRBV5-8	NA	NA	TRBJ2-7	TGTGCCAGCAGCTTGTACGGGGACCCAACCTACGAGCAGTACTTC	CASSLYGDPTYEQYF
TRBV6-1	NA	NA	TRBJ2-3	TGTGCCAGCCGGCCTTCAAGCACAGATACGCAGTATTTT	CASRPSSTDTQYF
TRBV10-3	NA	NA	TRBJ2-5	TGTGCCATCACCGGGGACTACCAAGAGACCCAGTACTTC	CAITGDYQETQYF
TRBV10-3	once	TRBD2	TRBJ2-1	TGTGCCATCAGTGAGTCGGAGGGACTAGTGAGAGAGAGTGGGCAGTTCTTC	CAISESEGLVRESGQFF